The source of this T cell receptor beta chain is a study of blood T cell repertoires in COVID-19. Study context: Sites across the United States, Italy and Spain contributed samples from acute and convalescent COVID-19. Nucleic acid was either cDNA or gDNA, and it came from T cells, B-cell-depleted T cells, or PBMCs.

Original handling: Reference gene primer amplification gave nucleated cell count estimates. Sequencing was performed with immunoSEQ multiplex PCR; in TCRdb, only in-frame clones are kept and a portion is missing. Clone size and the V and J calls come from that table; the DNA yielded D and trimming. Here the sample spans about 260,000 clones, approximately 87% being singletons. The CDR3 runs 15 residues. CDR1 is SQVTM, CDR2 ANQGSEA, per germline. Deletions cut 0 bases from V and 0 bases from J, with 11 bases between. The chain couples TRBV29-1 to TRBJ1-1, with a tentative D call TRBD1 (5 bases). The sequence came from a woman between 50 and 59 years old with acute or convalescent COVID-19. The sample consisted of peripheral blood. In DNA, the CDR3 is TGCAGCGTTGAAGACCCCCCAGGGCTGAACACTGAAGCTTTCTTT. Translation gives CSVEDPPGLNTEAFF.